One sample yielded the 25 T cell receptor beta chains listed below, sequenced in a study of OX40 agonist ivuxolimab in advanced cancers. Data came from immunoSEQ multiplex PCR; TCRdb stores just in-frame clones and leaves some out. In the table there are about 51,000 clones, roughly 80% of which are singletons. Sequencing was performed on CD4+ or CD8+ T cells sorted from blood, taken in a trial of the OX40 agonist ivuxolimab. These TCRs come from an adult with an advanced solid tumor such as melanoma, head and neck, liver or kidney cancer.

The chain carries TRBV11-2 and TRBJ2-2; D is unclear. Trimming stripped 3 bases from V and 8 bases from J, with 7 bases between. The CDR3 covers 12 residues. Germline V gene sequence: CDR1 SGHAT, CDR2 FQNNGV. The DNA of the CDR3 is TGTGCCAGCAGCTTTCCAGGAGGGGAGCTGTTTTTT. Its translation: CASSFPGGELFF.

The chain couples TRBV27 to TRBJ2-5; D is unresolved. This CDR3 has 13 amino acids. Germline CDR1 and CDR2: MNHEY and SMNVEV (reference sequence). Between the trimmed V and J ends, which lost 0 bases and 0 bases, there was a span of 2 bases. CDR3 residues: CASSLSYQETQYF. Written as DNA, the CDR3 is TGTGCCAGCAGTTTATCCTACCAAGAGACCCAGTACTTC.

The chain couples TRBV7-2 to TRBJ2-7, with D possibly being TRBD2 (6 bases). CDR3 length: 13 residues. The V gene lost 0 bases and the J gene lost 7 bases, with 10 bases spanning the gap. CDR1 and CDR2 (germline): SGHTA, FQGNSA. The CDR3 reads CASSLARDFEQYF. The CDR3 DNA reads as TGTGCCAGCAGCTTAGCTAGGGACTTTGAGCAGTACTTC.

J is TRBJ2-7 and V is TRBV7-9, with D possibly being TRBD1 or TRBD2 (5 bases each). The CDR3 sequence is 13 residues long. The V and J ends lost 3 bases and 2 bases respectively, with 8 bases between them. The germline V gene has CDR1 SEHNR and CDR2 FQNEAQ (reference sequence). In DNA form, the CDR3 reads TGTGCCAGCAGCTTTCTGGGGGCCTACGAGCAGTACTTC. Translating it yields CASSFLGAYEQYF.

The rearrangement joins TRBV19 to TRBJ1-5; D remains unclear. From germline, CDR1 is LNHDA and CDR2 SQIVND (reference sequence). Trimming took off 4 bases at V and 3 bases at J, with 13 bases between the two ends. The CDR3 is 15 residues long. The CDR3 protein is CASSRRPKHNQPQHF. The CDR3 nucleotides read TGTGCCAGTAGTAGGAGGCCGAAACACAATCAGCCCCAGCATTTT.

The chain is built from TRBV5-1 and TRBJ2-5; perhaps TRBD2 as D (6 bases). The CDR3 covers 15 residues. In germline, CDR1 is SGHRS, CDR2 YFSETQ. Trimming left V 0 bases short and J 4 bases short, with 13 bases between. The CDR3 sequence is CASSLVLAQPETQYF. The CDR3 region has the DNA TGCGCCAGCAGCTTGGTTCTAGCGCAACCAGAGACCCAGTACTTC.

This rearrangement joins TRBV19 to TRBJ2-1, with D unclear. Per germline, CDR1 LNHDA and CDR2 SQIVND (reference sequence). Trimming took 0 bases from V and 6 from J, leaving 12 bases between them. The CDR3 sequence is 15 residues long. Here the CDR3 reads CASSIEDSKGNEQFF. The CDR3 DNA is TGTGCCAGTAGTATAGAAGACTCCAAAGGCAATGAGCAGTTCTTC.

By its share, this clone is medium-sized. This chain connects TRBV12-5 to TRBJ2-2; D uncertain. V gave up 3 bases and J gave up 8 bases, with 10 bases separating them. Germline CDR1 is LGHNT and CDR2 is FRNRAP. The CDR3 loop spans 13 amino acids. In DNA form, the CDR3 reads TGTGCTAGTGGTTTAGCTGGCAATGGGGAGCTGTTTTTT. As protein: CASGLAGNGELFF.

The chain uses TRBV6-1 and TRBJ2-2; D gene uncertain. The germline CDR1 and CDR2 sequences are MNHNS and SASEGT. This CDR3 is built from 15 residues. Trimming stripped 5 bases from V and 0 bases from J, with 10 bases between. The CDR3 spells CASSQFHTNTGELFF. CDR3 DNA sequence: TGTGCCAGCAGTCAATTCCACACGAACACCGGGGAGCTGTTTTTT.

The V gene is TRBV28, the J gene TRBJ2-7; TRBD2 matches 10 bases. The CDR3 runs to 16 residues. Germline V lookup: CDR1 MDHEN, CDR2 SYDVKM. V gave up 3 bases and J gave up 7 bases; unmatched junction bases: 12. CDR3 sequence reads: CASSLASGSSLSEQYF. The CDR3 DNA reads as TGTGCCAGCAGTTTGGCTAGCGGGAGTTCATTATCGGAGCAGTACTTC.

The gene calls are TRBV5-1 and TRBJ2-3; D might be TRBD1 (6 bases). The CDR3 length is 18 residues. Between the trimmed V and J ends, which lost 4 bases and 4 bases, there was a span of 25 bases. Germline lookup yields CDR1 SGHRS and CDR2 YFSETQ. CDR3: CASSLELTAYGGADTQYF. CDR3 DNA sequence: TGCGCCAGCAGCCTGGAACTGACAGCTTATGGGGGCGCAGATACGCAGTATTTT.

J is TRBJ2-1 and V is TRBV28, with 12 bases identical to TRBD2. This CDR3 spans 18 amino acids. With V trimmed by 2 bases and J by 5 bases, 10 bases remained unmatched. Germline values: CDR1 MDHEN, CDR2 SYDVKM. CDR3 DNA sequence: TGTGCCAGCAGTTTACCCCGGACTAGCGGGGTTAGCCACAATGAGCAGTTCTTC. This gives the protein CASSLPRTSGVSHNEQFF.

This chain joins TRBV7-2 and TRBJ2-3, with 14 bases identical to TRBD2. The CDR3 is made up of 17 amino acids. Germline trimming cut 4 bases from V and 4 bases from J; bases unmatched to any gene: 7. CDR1 SGHTA and CDR2 FQGNSA come from the germline V gene. The CDR3 DNA follows: TGTGCCAGCAGCTCCTACGGACTAGCGGGAGGCCCAGATACGCAGTATTTT. Its protein product is CASSSYGLAGGPDTQYF.

V is TRBV19 and J is TRBJ2-1; 11 bases match TRBD2. This CDR3 has 18 residues. Trimming removed 3 bases from V and 4 bases from J; junction bases left unmatched: 11. Looked up from germline, CDR1 is LNHDA and CDR2 is SQIVND (reference sequence). The CDR3 region has the DNA TGTGCCAGTAGTATTAGGGGGACTAGCGGTTTGGCGTACAATGAGCAGTTCTTC. Translating gives CASSIRGTSGLAYNEQFF.

In this sample, this clone turned up once. This chain connects TRBV7-6 to TRBJ2-1; possible D gene TRBD2, 6 bases. Trimming removed 5 bases at V and 7 bases at J, with 9 bases between. The CDR3 contains 12 residues. Germline CDR1 reads SGHVS; CDR2 reads FNYEAQ. CDR3 region: CASSQTRNEQFF. In DNA, the CDR3 is TGTGCCAGCAGCCAGACTAGGAATGAGCAGTTCTTC.

The J gene is TRBJ1-1, the V gene TRBV14; possibly TRBD1 for D (5 bases). CDR3 length: 15 amino acids. CDR1 is SGHDN and CDR2 is FVKESK in the germline V gene. V dropped 3 bases and J dropped 3 bases, with 14 bases sitting between them. The CDR3 nucleotides read TGTGCCAGCAGCCATCAGTTTGGGGGAGACACTGAAGCTTTCTTT. Translated, it gives CASSHQFGGDTEAFF.

The rearrangement links TRBV6-6 to TRBJ1-5; D gene unclear. V was pared by 2 bases and J by 9 bases, with 8 bases between. This CDR3 contains 12 residues. CDR1 is MNHNY, CDR2 SVGAGI, per germline (reference sequence). The CDR3 protein is CASSYKGGPQHF. CDR3 sequence (DNA): TGTGCCAGCAGTTACAAGGGAGGGCCCCAGCATTTT.

As to this clone: The junction shows a germline mismatch at one end, possibly a read error. This chain joins TRBV7-7 and TRBJ2-3, with a tentative D call TRBD2 (6 bases). The CDR3 covers 15 residues. The germline CDR1 and CDR2 sequences are SSHAT and FNYEAQ (reference sequence). CDR3: CASSRGSGSTDTQYF. The DNA of the CDR3 is TGTGCTAGCAGCCGGGGGAGTGGAAGCACAGATACGCAGTATTTT. Variable domain in full (rest from reference TRBV7-7 and TRBJ2-3): GAGVSQSPRYKVTKRGQDVTLRCDPISSHATLYWYQQALGQGPEFLTYFNYEAQPDKSGLPSDRFSAERPEGSISTLTIQRTEQRDSAMYRCASSRGSGSTDTQYFGPGTRLTVL.

The chain couples TRBV7-9 to TRBJ1-1, with D unresolved. CDR1 SEHNR and CDR2 FQNEAQ come from the germline V gene (reference sequence). The CDR3 is 14 amino acids. V shed 6 bases and J shed 4 bases, with 15 bases lying between them. DNA of the CDR3: TGTGCCAGCAGGAAAGGACGGGTGGCCACTGAAGCTTTCTTT. This sequence encodes CASRKGRVATEAFF.

Only one count was recorded for this clone. The V call is TRBV5-1, the J call TRBJ1-4; D gene uncertain. The CDR3 runs to 20 residues. Germline V gives CDR1 SGHRS, CDR2 YFSETQ. The V end was cut by 1 base, the J end by 2 bases, with 24 bases between. CDR3 amino acids: CASSLQSTLGDALTNEKLFF. Written as DNA, the CDR3 is TGCGCCAGCAGCTTGCAATCTACGTTGGGCGACGCACTCACTAATGAAAAACTGTTTTTT. Full variable domain (remainder filled in from reference TRBV5-1 and TRBJ1-4): KAGVTQTPRYLIKTRGQQVTLSCSPISGHRSVSWYQQTPGQGLQFLFEYFSETQRNKGNFPGRFSGRQFSNSRSEMNVSTLELGDSALYLCASSLQSTLGDALTNEKLFFGSGTQLSVL.

This clone came up once. The gene calls are TRBV30 and TRBJ2-7; no clear D. CDR1 is GTSNPN, CDR2 SVGIG, per germline (reference sequence). There are 11 residues in the CDR3. Trimming took off 0 bases at V and 2 bases at J, with 2 bases between the two ends. The CDR3 spells CAWSVTYEQYF. The CDR3 DNA reads as TGTGCCTGGAGTGTAACCTACGAGCAGTACTTC.

The count of this clone is one. The chain couples TRBV6-1 to TRBJ2-4; 13 nucleotides align to TRBD2. The germline V gene encodes CDR1 MNHNS and CDR2 SASEGT. The length of the CDR3 is 18 residues. V was clipped by 2 bases and J by 2 bases; unmatched bases: 6. The CDR3 protein is CASSERTSGSGSKNIQYF. Here the CDR3 DNA reads TGTGCCAGCAGTGAAAGGACTAGCGGGAGTGGGTCCAAAAACATTCAGTACTTC.

The chain employs TRBV14 and TRBJ2-7, with no clear D. Per the germline V gene, CDR1 is SGHDN and CDR2 is FVKESK. The CDR3 runs to 13 residues. V gave up 4 bases and J gave up 6 bases, with 13 bases separating them. DNA for the CDR3: TGTGCCAGCAGCCCCCGGACCGTTGGCGAGCAGTACTTC. Translating it yields CASSPRTVGEQYF.

This clone ranks as medium-sized (0.01 to 0.1%). This chain connects TRBV5-6 to TRBJ1-4; unclear D gene. Germline lookup yields CDR1 SGHDT and CDR2 YYEEEE. The CDR3 is 13 amino acids. V lost 1 base and J 8 bases, leaving 9 bases between the germline ends. The CDR3 spells CASSLRNGEKLFF. The CDR3 DNA is TGTGCCAGCAGCTTGAGGAATGGAGAAAAACTGTTTTTT. Supplemented by reference TRBV5-6 and TRBJ1-4, the full variable domain reads DAGVTQSPTHLIKTRGQQVTLRCSPKSGHDTVSWYQQALGQGPQFIFQYYEEEERQRGNFPDRFSGHQFPNYSSELNVNALLLGDSALYLCASSLRNGEKLFFGSGTQLSVL.

This clone was seen just once. This chain connects TRBV27 to TRBJ1-2; a possible D gene is TRBD1 (5 bases). The germline V gene encodes CDR1 MNHEY and CDR2 SMNVEV (reference sequence). The V end lost 3 bases, the J end lost 13 bases, and 27 bases lay between the germline ends. The CDR3 consists of 16 residues. CDR3 DNA sequence: TGTGCCAGCAGTTTCCCTCCGACGGGACGGCATCAGAGGGGCACCTTC. Protein sequence: CASSFPPTGRHQRGTF.